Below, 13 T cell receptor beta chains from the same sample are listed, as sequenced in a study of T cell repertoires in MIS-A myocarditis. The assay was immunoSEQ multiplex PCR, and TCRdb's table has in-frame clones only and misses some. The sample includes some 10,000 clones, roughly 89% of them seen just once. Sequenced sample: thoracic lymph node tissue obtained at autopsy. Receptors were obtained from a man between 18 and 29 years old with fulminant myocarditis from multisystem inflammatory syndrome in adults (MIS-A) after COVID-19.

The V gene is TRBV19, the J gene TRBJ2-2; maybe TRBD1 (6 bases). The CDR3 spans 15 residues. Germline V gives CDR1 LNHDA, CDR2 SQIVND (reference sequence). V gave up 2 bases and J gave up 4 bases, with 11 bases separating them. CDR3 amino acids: CASSISGAGTGELFF. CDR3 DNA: TGTGCCAGTAGTATATCAGGGGCCGGCACCGGGGAGCTGTTTTTT. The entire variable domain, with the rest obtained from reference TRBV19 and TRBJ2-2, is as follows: DGGITQSPKYLFRKEGQNVTLSCEQNLNHDAMYWYRQDPGQGLRLIYYSQIVNDFQKGDIAEGYSVSREKKESFPLTVTSAQKNPTAFYLCASSISGAGTGELFFGEGSRLTVL.

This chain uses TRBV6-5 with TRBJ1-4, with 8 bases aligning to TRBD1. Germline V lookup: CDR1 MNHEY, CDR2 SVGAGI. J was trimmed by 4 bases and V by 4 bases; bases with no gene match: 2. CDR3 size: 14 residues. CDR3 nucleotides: TGTGCCAGCAGTTCAGGACAGGGTAATGAAAAACTGTTTTTT. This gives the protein CASSSGQGNEKLFF.

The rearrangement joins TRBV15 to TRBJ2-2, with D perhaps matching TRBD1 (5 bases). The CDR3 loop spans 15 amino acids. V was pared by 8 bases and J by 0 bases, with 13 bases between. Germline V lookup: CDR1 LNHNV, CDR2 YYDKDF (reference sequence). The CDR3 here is CATSLDKTNTGELFF. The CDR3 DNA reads TGTGCCACCTCGTTGGACAAGACGAACACCGGGGAGCTGTTTTTT.

For the CDR3, the DNA is TGTGCCAGCAGTACGCGATACAGAGCTGACACTGAAGCTTTCTTT. Its translation is CASSTRYRADTEAFF. This chain links TRBV6-5 with TRBJ1-1; D gene unclear. Trimming cost V 5 bases and J 3 bases, with 16 bases left between them. There are 15 residues in the CDR3. Germline assignment: CDR1 MNHEY and CDR2 SVGAGI.

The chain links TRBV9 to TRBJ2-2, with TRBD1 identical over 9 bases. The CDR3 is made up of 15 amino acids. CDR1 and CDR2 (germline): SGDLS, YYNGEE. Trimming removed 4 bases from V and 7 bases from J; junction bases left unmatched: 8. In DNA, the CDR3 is TGTGCCAGCAGCAACTCTCCGACAGGGGGCGGGGAGCTGTTTTTT. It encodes CASSNSPTGGGELFF.

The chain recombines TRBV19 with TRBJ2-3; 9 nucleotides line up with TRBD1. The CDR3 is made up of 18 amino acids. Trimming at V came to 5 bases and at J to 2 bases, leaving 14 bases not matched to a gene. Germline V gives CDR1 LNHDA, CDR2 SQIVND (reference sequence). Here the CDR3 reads CASSPRDRVSSPTDTQYF. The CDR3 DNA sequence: TGTGCCAGTAGTCCCCGGGACAGGGTTTCTAGCCCCACAGATACGCAGTATTTT.

CDR3 DNA sequence: TGTGCCAGCAGTGCCTTGACAGGAGGCTACACCTTC. Its translation is CASSALTGGYTF. The chain employs TRBV28 and TRBJ1-2; tentative D call: TRBD1 (6 bases). The V end was cut by 5 bases, the J end by 8 bases, with 12 bases between. The CDR3 sequence is 12 residues long. Germline V gene sequence: CDR1 MDHEN, CDR2 SYDVKM.

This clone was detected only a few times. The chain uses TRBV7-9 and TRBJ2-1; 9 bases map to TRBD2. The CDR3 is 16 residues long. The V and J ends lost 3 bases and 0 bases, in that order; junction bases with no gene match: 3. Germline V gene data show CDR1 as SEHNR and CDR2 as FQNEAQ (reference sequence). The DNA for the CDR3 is TGTGCCAGCAGCTTTCGCGGGGGGGCCTCCTACAATGAGCAGTTCTTC. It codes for CASSFRGGASYNEQFF.

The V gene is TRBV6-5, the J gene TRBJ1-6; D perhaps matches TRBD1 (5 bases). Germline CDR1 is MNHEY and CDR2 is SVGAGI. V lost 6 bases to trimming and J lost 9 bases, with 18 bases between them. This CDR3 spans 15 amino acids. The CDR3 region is CASRREWGSGSPLHF. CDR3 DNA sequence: TGTGCCAGCAGGCGTGAGTGGGGGAGCGGTTCACCCCTCCACTTT.

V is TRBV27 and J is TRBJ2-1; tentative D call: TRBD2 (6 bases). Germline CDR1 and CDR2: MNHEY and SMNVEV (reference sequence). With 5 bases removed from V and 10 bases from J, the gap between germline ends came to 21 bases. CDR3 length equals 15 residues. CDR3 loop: CASSPGMTGLGEQFF. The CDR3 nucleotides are TGTGCCAGCAGTCCCGGGATGACGGGACTCGGAGAGCAGTTCTTC.

The CDR3 bases are TGTGCCAGCAGGCCCCCTAACGGTTTCACTGAAGCTTTCTTT. It codes for CASRPPNGFTEAFF. The J gene is TRBJ1-1, the V gene TRBV28; D not certain. The germline V and J ends were trimmed by 6 bases and 4 bases, with 15 bases remaining between them. The germline CDR1 and CDR2 sequences are MDHEN and SYDVKM. CDR3 length: 14 residues. Full variable domain (remainder filled in from reference TRBV28 and TRBJ1-1): DVKVTQSSRYLVKRTGEKVFLECVQDMDHENMFWYRQDPGLGLRLIYFSYDVKMKEKGDIPEGYSVSREKKERFSLILESASTNQTSMYLCASRPPNGFTEAFFGQGTRLTVV.

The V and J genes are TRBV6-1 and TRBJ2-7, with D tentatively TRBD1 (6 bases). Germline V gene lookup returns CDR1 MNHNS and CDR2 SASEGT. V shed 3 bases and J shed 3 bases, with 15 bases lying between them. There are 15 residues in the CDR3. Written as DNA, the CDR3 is TGTGCCAGCAGTGAGAGGGCAGGGGTACTCTACGAGCAGTACTTC. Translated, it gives CASSERAGVLYEQYF.

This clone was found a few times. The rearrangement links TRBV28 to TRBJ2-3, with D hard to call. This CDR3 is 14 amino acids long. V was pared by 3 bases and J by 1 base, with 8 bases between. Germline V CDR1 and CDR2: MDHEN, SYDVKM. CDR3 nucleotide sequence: TGTGCCAGCAGTTTGTATCCGGGCACAGATACGCAGTATTTT. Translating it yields CASSLYPGTDTQYF.